The clone carrying this T cell receptor beta chain was recorded a few times. The antigen is undetermined. This record comes from a study of Graves' ophthalmopathy and Graves' hyperthyroidism. Study-level points and caveats: Most expanded clonotypes from thyroid (those above 0.001 frequency) were also found in blood. A model of 13 signatures distinguished ophthalmopathy from stable hyperthyroidism at around 91% sensitivity and about 80% specificity.

Disease in donors with ophthalmopathy had moderate-to-severe activity, CAS ≥3, NOSPECS ≥4 and under 3 months' duration. It was from 9.5 to 10 ml of fresh peripheral blood that the PBMCs came. CDR1 and CDR2 (germline): SGHRS, YFSETQ. V lost 0 bases, J lost 6 bases, and 12 bases lay in between. CDR3 length: 14 residues. Amplification targeted the TCR beta CDR3 regions, with RNA transcripts as the source material. Investigators did first-round RT-PCR with HTBI primers, then second-round multiplex PCR. TCRdb fed the multiplex PCR reads into MiXCR, producing one record per CDR3 protein. The repertoire holds 650,000 to 900,000 distinct CDR3 sequences, around 40% seen once, with approximately 46% in the top ten.

The V call is TRBV5-1, the J call TRBJ1-1; D unresolved. This receptor was obtained from an adult man with Graves' ophthalmopathy. The sample comprised peripheral blood. The CDR3 DNA reads TGCGCCAGCAGCTTGGACTCTGGACGTCCTGAAGCTTTCTTT. It specifies CASSLDSGRPEAFF.